This T cell receptor (beta chain) derives from a study of T-cell reconstitution after alpha-beta-depleted transplantation in children. Study observations and caveats: About two months after transplant, alpha-beta T cells reportedly came from several hundred expanded graft clones. Some patients' high day-60 TCRbeta diversity was traced to surviving recipient T cells and thymic progenitors.

CDR1 SGHRS and CDR2 YFSETQ come from the germline V gene. The CDR3 runs 16 residues. V dropped 4 bases and J dropped 5; count of bases not matched to a gene: 10. The table lists this clonotype with many counts. Its target is not known. Unique molecular identifiers were used to barcode this TCRbeta library. TCRdb reprocessed the PCR reads with MiXCR, giving one entry per CDR3 protein. There are roughly 400,000 distinct CDR3 sequences in the sample; about 40% occur only once, and 25% to 30% lies in the top ten. The source material was PBMCs, sampled before TCRalphabeta/CD19-depleted stem cell transplant. This clonotype was obtained from a girl aged 2-9 years with aplastic anemia, due to receive a stem cell transplant. The chain recombines TRBV5-1 with TRBJ2-5; 11 nucleotides match TRBD1. CDR3 loop: CASSLNGQGARETQYF. The CDR3 DNA follows: TGCGCCAGCAGCCTGAACGGACAGGGGGCTAGGGAGACCCAGTACTTC.